One sample yielded the 30 T cell receptor beta chains listed below, sequenced in a study of blood T cell repertoires in COVID-19. Assay used: immunoSEQ multiplex PCR; TCRdb lists only in-frame clones, some missing. This sample yields over 350,000 clones, of which just under 90% are seen a single time; approximately 9.3% belongs to the top ten. Sequenced input: PBMCs or T cells enriched from blood (not recorded which). The origin of the receptors is a woman aged 45-60 years who had recovered from COVID-19.

This chain uses TRBV4-1 with TRBJ1-5; 10 bases match TRBD1. Trimming at V came to 4 bases and at J to 2 bases, leaving 14 bases not matched to a gene. Germline-derived CDR1 and CDR2 are MGHRA and YSYEKL. CDR3 length: 19 residues. CDR3 DNA: TGCGCCAGCAGCCCAAAACCAGCCGGGACAGGGGACGGCAATCAGCCCCAGCATTTT. It is translated as CASSPKPAGTGDGNQPQHF.

The chain has TRBV7-9 and TRBJ2-1, with TRBD2 identical over 15 bases. The trim removed 2 bases at V and 6 bases at J, leaving 5 bases unmatched. CDR1 and CDR2 from the germline V gene are SEHNR and FQNEAQ (reference sequence). The CDR3 is 17 amino acids. The CDR3, as DNA: TGTGCCAGCAGCTTATGGGGACTAGCGGGGGGCCGCAATGAGCAGTTCTTC. Amino acids: CASSLWGLAGGRNEQFF.

The genes are TRBV27 and TRBJ2-6; D possibly corresponds to TRBD2 (5 bases). The V end was cut by 7 bases, the J end by 0 bases, with 10 bases between. The CDR3 extends over 15 amino acids. From germline, CDR1 is MNHEY and CDR2 SMNVEV (reference sequence). The chain's CDR3 is CASKRGYSGANVLTF. CDR3 sequence (DNA): TGTGCCAGCAAAAGAGGGTACTCTGGGGCCAACGTCCTGACTTTC.

J is TRBJ1-5 and V is TRBV19; D call uncertain. Trimming shortened V by 6 bases and J by 1 base, and 7 bases separated the two germline ends. Germline CDR1 and CDR2: LNHDA and SQIVND (reference sequence). The CDR3 consists of 13 residues. CDR3 loop: CASSTTSNQPQHF. CDR3 coding DNA: TGTGCCAGTAGCACAACGAGCAATCAGCCCCAGCATTTT.

This clone appeared once. The chain employs TRBV7-2 and TRBJ1-3; D is unresolved. The germline CDR1 and CDR2 sequences are SGHTA and FQGNSA. The CDR3 is 13 residues long. The V gene lost 3 bases and the J gene lost 8 bases, with 11 bases spanning the gap. CDR3 region: CASSFGLLDTIYF. DNA for the CDR3: TGTGCCAGCAGCTTCGGACTTCTAGACACCATATATTTT.

J is TRBJ2-6 and V is TRBV3-1 (or the pseudogene TRBV3-2); maybe TRBD2 (6 bases). The CDR3 runs 18 residues. Germline assignment: CDR1 LGHDT and CDR2 YNNKEL (reference sequence). V lost 4 bases and J 0 bases, leaving 16 bases between the germline ends. The CDR3 DNA reads as TGTGCCAGCAGCCCCGGGACTCTTGGCACCTCTGGGGCCAACGTCCTGACTTTC. Its protein is CASSPGTLGTSGANVLTF.

The rearrangement links TRBV5-4 to TRBJ2-7, with D possibly being TRBD2 (5 bases). The CDR3 is 14 amino acids. With 5 bases removed from V and 2 bases from J, the gap between germline ends came to 14 bases. The V gene's germline CDR1 is SGHNT and CDR2 YYREEE (reference sequence). The CDR3 region has the DNA TGTGCCAGCAGTCCACGGGGAAAACCCTACGAGCAGTACTTC. Translating gives CASSPRGKPYEQYF. The full variable domain, its missing parts supplied by reference TRBV5-4 and TRBJ2-7, is ETGVTQSPTHLIKTRGQQVTLRCSSQSGHNTVSWYQQALGQGPQFIFQYYREEENGRGNFPPRFSGLQFPNYSSELNVNALELDDSALYLCASSPRGKPYEQYFGPGTRLTVT.

V usage is TRBV6-5 and J usage is TRBJ1-4; 9 positions match TRBD1. Germline V CDR1 and CDR2: MNHEY, SVGAGI. The CDR3 is made up of 14 amino acids. V lost 6 bases to trimming and J lost 3 bases; unmatched junction nucleotides: 2. CDR3 bases: TGTGCCAGCAGACGGGACAGGGCTAATGAAAAACTGTTTTTT. This translates into CASRRDRANEKLFF.

The chain has TRBV7-9 and TRBJ1-3; D remains ambiguous. Germline CDR1 and CDR2: SEHNR and FQNEAQ (reference sequence). This CDR3 spans 12 amino acids. V was shortened by 9 bases and J by 0 bases, with 6 bases between the two germline ends. This CDR3 reads CASLSSGNTIYF. CDR3 sequence (DNA): TGTGCCAGTCTTAGCTCTGGAAACACCATATATTTT. The entire variable domain, with the rest obtained from reference TRBV7-9 and TRBJ1-3, is as follows: DTGVSQNPRHKITKRGQNVTFRCDPISEHNRLYWYRQTLGQGPEFLTYFQNEAQLEKSRLLSDRFSAERPKGSFSTLEIQRTEQGDSAMYLCASLSSGNTIYFGEGSWLTVV.

The chain carries TRBV6-1 and TRBJ1-1; weak D call: TRBD1 (5 bases). Germline values: CDR1 MNHNS, CDR2 SASEGT. The CDR3 spans 15 residues. Trimming left V 3 bases short and J 3 bases short, with 14 bases between. The CDR3 DNA is TGTGCCAGCAGTGATACGTTGCGGGGGTACACTGAAGCTTTCTTT. Its protein product is CASSDTLRGYTEAFF.

CDR3 in DNA: TGTGCCAGCAGAGAGACAGATATGAACACCGGGGAGCTGTTTTTT. It is translated as CASRETDMNTGELFF. The V call is TRBV9, the J call TRBJ2-2, with D perhaps matching TRBD1 (5 bases). Trimming stripped 5 bases from V and 1 base from J, with 12 bases between. Per the germline V gene, CDR1 is SGDLS and CDR2 is YYNGEE. This CDR3 region has 15 residues.

The rearrangement links TRBV6-5 to TRBJ2-1; no clear D gene. Per germline, CDR1 MNHEY and CDR2 SVGAGI. The V end lost 10 bases, the J end lost 1 base, and 5 bases lay between the germline ends. The CDR3 covers 11 residues. The CDR3 here is CATGSYNEQFF. The CDR3 nucleotides are TGTGCCACCGGGTCCTACAATGAGCAGTTCTTC.

This chain uses TRBV7-9 with TRBJ1-4; D not certain. CDR1 is SEHNR, CDR2 FQNEAQ, per germline (reference sequence). V was clipped by 0 bases and J by 4 bases, with 15 bases between them. The CDR3 runs 17 residues. The CDR3 spells CASSLASLTLRNEKLFF. The DNA for the CDR3 is TGTGCCAGCAGCTTAGCATCTCTAACCCTGCGTAATGAAAAACTGTTTTTT.

The chain couples TRBV3-1 (or the pseudogene TRBV3-2) to TRBJ2-7; no clear D. This CDR3 is 11 amino acids long. Germline lookup yields CDR1 LGHDT and CDR2 YNNKEL (reference sequence). Trimming shortened V by 1 base and J by 7 bases, and 5 bases separated the two germline ends. CDR3 nucleotides: TGTGCCAGCAGCCAAGCGGAGGAGCAGTACTTC. As protein: CASSQAEEQYF.

This clone was observed a few times. The CDR3 region is CASSDEGAGNSPLHF. The CDR3 DNA reads as TGTGCCAGCAGTGATGAGGGGGCTGGGAATTCACCCCTCCACTTT. The chain couples TRBV6-1 to TRBJ1-6, with 7 bases aligning to TRBD1. V shed 3 bases, J shed 7 bases, and the junction held 6 bases outside the gene matches. The germline V gene has CDR1 MNHNS and CDR2 SASEGT. CDR3 size: 15 residues.

The CDR3: CAINIGGGYTF. CDR3 bases: TGTGCCATAAATATTGGAGGCGGCTACACCTTC. The genes are TRBV12-3 or TRBV12-4 and TRBJ1-2; D uncertain. V was cut by 10 bases and J by 8 bases, with 14 bases left in between. The CDR3 consists of 11 residues.

This chain uses TRBV29-1 with TRBJ1-3; 8 bases line up with TRBD1. Per germline, CDR1 SQVTM and CDR2 ANQGSEA. The trim removed 6 bases at V and 0 bases at J, leaving 4 bases unmatched. The CDR3 has 14 amino acids. The CDR3 DNA sequence: TGCAGCGTGGGCGGACAGGGCTCTGGAAACACCATATATTTT. This codes for CSVGGQGSGNTIYF.

The chain employs TRBV30 and TRBJ2-1; 8 bases line up with TRBD2. CDR1 is GTSNPN and CDR2 is SVGIG in the germline V gene (reference sequence). The CDR3 is made up of 16 amino acids. Trimming cost V 2 bases and J 10 bases; bases outside gene matches: 16. CDR3 coding DNA: TGTGCCTGGAGTTATGGGAGCGGGGGAGCCGGTTGGGAGCAGTTCTTC. This codes for CAWSYGSGGAGWEQFF.

The chain has TRBV11-3 and TRBJ2-3; 8 nucleotides align to TRBD2. The CDR3 totals 14 residues. The junction had 4 bases not matched to a gene; V was cut back by 6 bases and J by 2 bases. Germline V gene lookup returns CDR1 SGHNT and CDR2 YENEEA. The CDR3 region is CASSQRGNTDTQYF. The DNA for the CDR3 is TGTGCCAGCAGTCAGCGGGGGAACACAGATACGCAGTATTTT.

The chain links TRBV7-9 to TRBJ1-6, with D possibly matching TRBD1 (6 bases). The CDR3 sequence is 14 residues long. The V gene's germline CDR1 is SEHNR and CDR2 FQNEAQ (reference sequence). Trimming removed 5 bases at V and 6 bases at J, with 11 bases between. CDR3 amino acids: CASSATGSNSPLHF. As DNA, the CDR3 is TGTGCCAGCAGCGCGACAGGTTCTAATTCACCCCTCCACTTT.

J is TRBJ1-5 and V is TRBV7-8; no reliable D call. Germline CDR1 reads SGHVS; CDR2 reads FQNEAQ. The CDR3 has 13 residues. V shed 8 bases and J shed 0 bases, with 8 bases lying between them. The CDR3 protein is CASATYSNQPQHF. In nucleotides, the CDR3 is TGTGCCAGCGCCACATATAGCAATCAGCCCCAGCATTTT.

The chain employs TRBV6-5 and TRBJ1-1; weak D call: TRBD1 (5 bases). V was trimmed by 4 bases and J by 2 bases, leaving 11 bases between them. CDR1 is MNHEY, CDR2 SVGAGI, per germline. This CDR3 has 14 residues. The CDR3 DNA follows: TGTGCCAGCAGTTCACCTAGGGGTAACACTGAAGCTTTCTTT. Translating gives CASSSPRGNTEAFF.

The chain carries TRBV29-1 and TRBJ2-6; D gene unclear. The V end lost 5 bases, the J end lost 0 bases, and 8 bases lay between the germline ends. The CDR3 is 14 amino acids. Germline lookup yields CDR1 SQVTM and CDR2 ANQGSEA. CDR3 coding DNA: TGCAGCGTTCATTTCAGCTCTGGGGCCAACGTCCTGACTTTC. Residues: CSVHFSSGANVLTF. Full variable domain (remainder filled in from reference TRBV29-1 and TRBJ2-6): SAVISQKPSRDICQRGTSLTIQCQVDSQVTMMFWYRQQPGQSLTLIATANQGSEATYESGFVIDKFPISRPNLTFSTLTVSNMSPEDSSIYLCSVHFSSGANVLTFGAGSRLTVL.

The rearrangement joins TRBV5-4 to TRBJ1-3; TRBD1 agrees at 11 bases. The CDR3 length is 17 residues. Unmatched junction bases numbered 10, after V lost 6 bases and J lost 2 bases. The germline V gene has CDR1 SGHNT and CDR2 YYREEE (reference sequence). The DNA of the CDR3 is TGTGCCAGCATCCATAAGGGACAGGGGGGAACTGGAAACACCATATATTTT. The encoded protein is CASIHKGQGGTGNTIYF.

This chain uses TRBV28 with TRBJ2-2; weak D call: TRBD2 (5 bases). Germline CDR1 MDHEN, CDR2 SYDVKM. V was trimmed by 5 bases and J by 4 bases, leaving 14 bases between them. The CDR3 totals 15 residues. CDR3 sequence: CASSMGGSATGELFF. The CDR3 DNA sequence: TGTGCCAGCAGTATGGGCGGGTCGGCCACCGGGGAGCTGTTTTTT.

The chain recombines TRBV19 with TRBJ1-6, with D perhaps matching TRBD1 (6 bases). The V and J ends lost 3 bases and 9 bases respectively, with 21 bases between them. This CDR3 is built from 17 residues. CDR1 LNHDA and CDR2 SQIVND come from the germline V gene (reference sequence). CDR3 coding DNA: TGTGCCAGTAGTATGCTGGAATTACAGGGATCAGGTTCACCCCTCCACTTT. As protein: CASSMLELQGSGSPLHF.

V is TRBV29-1 and J is TRBJ2-3; TRBD2 aligns across 10 bases. The CDR3 extends over 15 amino acids. The germline V gene encodes CDR1 SQVTM and CDR2 ANQGSEA. Germline trimming cut 6 bases from V and 0 bases from J; bases unmatched to any gene: 6. CDR3 in DNA: TGCAGCGTCGATGGGACTAGCGCAAGCACAGATACGCAGTATTTT. This gives the protein CSVDGTSASTDTQYF.

Note on this clone: Within the sample, other DNA sequences also encode this same CDR3. This chain links TRBV7-9 with TRBJ2-1; D gene ambiguous. This CDR3 spans 13 amino acids. Germline CDR1 SEHNR, CDR2 FQNEAQ (reference sequence). The V gene lost 1 base and the J gene lost 3 bases, with 4 bases spanning the gap. The CDR3 loop reads CASSLGSYNEQFF. Written as DNA, the CDR3 is TGTGCCAGCAGCTTAGGTAGCTACAATGAGCAGTTCTTC.

This chain connects TRBV2 to TRBJ1-2, with D uncertain. The V and J ends lost 1 base and 2 bases respectively, with 8 bases between them. The CDR3 has 14 amino acids. Looked up from germline, CDR1 is SNHLY and CDR2 is FYNNEI. The CDR3 spells CASSEEQKNYGYTF. CDR3 sequence (DNA): TGTGCCAGCAGTGAAGAACAGAAAAACTATGGCTACACCTTC.

The CDR3 region has the DNA TGTGCCAGCAGCGACGGGGTGGACGAGCAGTACTTC. It is translated as CASSDGVDEQYF. The genes are TRBV6-6 and TRBJ2-7, with D possibly matching TRBD2 (5 bases). The V and J ends lost 6 bases and 5 bases respectively, with 11 bases between them. The V gene's germline CDR1 is MNHNY and CDR2 SVGAGI (reference sequence). The CDR3 totals 12 residues.